These 12 T cell receptor beta chains came from one sample sequenced in a study of cytomegalovirus exposure and HLA in healthy donors. The PCR was carried out with 60 Vbeta primers and 13 Jbeta primers. Profiling relied on immunoSEQ multiplex PCR, and the TCRdb table lists in-frame clones only, not all of them. The data show about 160,000 clones, 80% seen once. The sequencing input was PBMCs. These receptors were taken from a male donor in good health and CMV-seropositive.

Comment on this clone: An end of the junction does not agree with germline; a read error may underlie this. The chain links TRBV4-2 to TRBJ2-5, with D unresolved. The J call is in doubt because the DNA end fits TRBJ2-7 better. CDR1 and CDR2 from the germline V gene are LGHNA and YNFKEQ. CDR3 length: 15 residues. The CDR3 sequence: CASSQDYRVSHEQYF. CDR3 nucleotide sequence: TGTGCCAGCAGCCAGGATTACCGGGTCTCCCACGAGCAGTACTTC.

This rearrangement joins TRBV7-6 to TRBJ2-5; TRBD2 matches at 10 bases. The germline CDR1 and CDR2 sequences are SGHVS and FNYEAQ. Trimming removed 1 base from V and 11 bases from J; junction bases left unmatched: 7. There are 14 residues in the CDR3. In nucleotides, the CDR3 is TGTGCCAGCAGCTTAGGGACTAGCGGCACTGAGCAGTACTTC. Its translation is CASSLGTSGTEQYF.

The V call is TRBV28, the J call TRBJ2-5; TRBD2 matches 8 bases. The CDR3 extends over 15 amino acids. Trimming took 6 bases from V and 4 from J; bases not matched to a gene: 10. Per the germline V gene, CDR1 is MDHEN and CDR2 is SYDVKM. CDR3 in amino acids: CASSQTAGVTETQYF. The CDR3 coding sequence is TGTGCCAGCAGCCAAACAGCGGGAGTAACAGAGACCCAGTACTTC.

This clone was found once. V gene TRBV4-1 combines with J gene TRBJ1-5; D is unclear. V lost 0 bases and J 6 bases, leaving 12 bases between the germline ends. Looked up from germline, CDR1 is MGHRA and CDR2 is YSYEKL. The CDR3 has 15 amino acids. CDR3 coding DNA: TGCGCCAGCAGCCAAGAGGGCGGGGTCGCTCAGCCCCAGCATTTT. It translates to CASSQEGGVAQPQHF.

This chain links TRBV9 with TRBJ1-1; 10 bases are a match to TRBD1. Germline values: CDR1 SGDLS, CDR2 YYNGEE. V shed 3 bases, J shed 5 bases, and the junction held 7 bases outside the gene matches. The CDR3 runs to 15 residues. CDR3 sequence reads: CASSEGTGVGTEAFF. Written as DNA, the CDR3 is TGTGCCAGCAGCGAAGGGACAGGGGTTGGAACTGAAGCTTTCTTT.

The chain has TRBV19 and TRBJ1-1; TRBD1 is a possible D gene (6 bases). Germline lookup yields CDR1 LNHDA and CDR2 SQIVND (reference sequence). Trimming pared 6 bases from V and 7 bases from J, leaving 15 bases between. The CDR3 consists of 13 residues. Here the CDR3 DNA reads TGTGCCAGTAGCCCAAGGATGGACAGTGAAGCTTTCTTT. Protein product: CASSPRMDSEAFF.

V is TRBV7-6 and J is TRBJ2-3; D might be TRBD1 (6 bases). Germline lookup yields CDR1 SGHVS and CDR2 FNYEAQ. The CDR3 consists of 14 residues. Trimming cost V 5 bases and J 4 bases, with 13 bases left between them. In DNA form, the CDR3 reads TGTGCCAGCAGCCTTAGAACAGGGCCAGATACGCAGTATTTT. Its protein is CASSLRTGPDTQYF.

The gene calls are TRBV10-3 and TRBJ1-1; no clear D. Trimming took off 3 bases at V and 0 bases at J, with 8 bases between the two ends. This CDR3 has 14 residues. Germline CDR1 ENHRY, CDR2 SYGVKD. Here the CDR3 DNA reads TGTGCCATCAGTGAAGGAGGTATGAACACTGAAGCTTTCTTT. It yields the protein CAISEGGMNTEAFF.

The V gene is TRBV2, the J gene TRBJ1-3; D is undetermined. The CDR3 length is 15 residues. V gave up 7 bases and J gave up 0 bases, with 13 bases separating them. Germline loops: CDR1 SNHLY, CDR2 FYNNEI. The CDR3 sequence is CASKAGLSSGNTIYF. CDR3 in DNA: TGTGCCAGCAAGGCAGGATTAAGCTCTGGAAACACCATATATTTT. Using reference TRBV2 and TRBJ1-3 for the parts outside the CDR3, the full variable domain is EPEVTQTPSHQVTQMGQEVILRCVPISNHLYFYWYRQILGQKVEFLVSFYNNEISEKSEIFDDQFSVERPDGSNFTLKIRSTKLEDSAMYFCASKAGLSSGNTIYFGEGSWLTVV.

This clone was seen only a few times. The chain carries TRBV12-5 and TRBJ2-5, with D unclear. Germline-derived CDR1 and CDR2 are LGHNT and FRNRAP. This CDR3 contains 14 residues. The V end was cut by 5 bases, the J end by 3 bases, with 13 bases between. The chain's CDR3 is CASGLVFREETQYF. CDR3 bases: TGTGCTAGTGGTCTAGTCTTTCGTGAAGAGACCCAGTACTTC.

The sample holds a few counts of this clone. This CDR3 reads CASSPGTSVYNEQFF. As DNA, the CDR3 is TGCGCCAGCAGCCCCGGGACTAGCGTCTACAATGAGCAGTTCTTC. The chain combines TRBV5-1 with TRBJ2-1; 10 nucleotides align to TRBD2. V lost 4 bases and J lost 3; bases outside the gene matches: 4. Per germline, CDR1 SGHRS and CDR2 YFSETQ. The CDR3 is made up of 15 amino acids.

As DNA, the CDR3 is TGTGCCAGTAGGGGACTGTTCTACAATGAGCAGTTCTTC. This translates into CASRGLFYNEQFF. This chain links TRBV19 with TRBJ2-1, with a weak D call TRBD2 (6 bases). Germline CDR1 and CDR2: LNHDA and SQIVND (reference sequence). Deletions cut 6 bases from V and 3 bases from J, with 9 bases between. The CDR3 loop spans 13 amino acids.